The 13 T cell receptor beta chains below come from one sample, sequenced in a study of cytomegalovirus exposure and HLA in healthy donors. The PCR used 60 Vbeta and 13 Jbeta primers. Profiling relied on immunoSEQ multiplex PCR, and the TCRdb table lists in-frame clones only, not all of them. The sample holds roughly 120,000 clones, around two thirds seen once. The specimen was PBMCs. All receptors derive from a woman aged 40 to 49 in good health and CMV-seropositive.

The rearrangement uses TRBV4-3 and TRBJ2-3; 8 bases are shared with TRBD2. V lost 2 bases, J lost 0 bases, and 7 bases stayed unmatched. The CDR3 extends over 17 amino acids. Per the germline V gene, CDR1 is LGHNA and CDR2 is YSLEER. The CDR3 sequence is CASSQIRSGVSTDTQYF. The CDR3 DNA reads TGCGCCAGCAGCCAAATACGTAGCGGGGTGAGCACAGATACGCAGTATTTT.

The chain recombines TRBV19 with TRBJ2-1, with D perhaps matching TRBD2 (6 bases). The germline CDR1 and CDR2 sequences are LNHDA and SQIVND (reference sequence). The V gene lost 7 bases and the J gene lost 0 bases, with 10 bases spanning the gap. CDR3 length: 14 residues. CDR3 protein: CASTRGSSYNEQFF. CDR3 sequence (DNA): TGTGCCAGTACCCGGGGGAGCTCCTACAATGAGCAGTTCTTC.

This clone was recorded only once. A junction boundary mismatches the germline segment, possibly from a read error. J is TRBJ2-1 and V is TRBV5-1; TRBD2 matches 10 bases. This CDR3 spans 12 amino acids. CDR1 and CDR2 (germline): SGHRS, YFSETQ. CDR3 sequence reads: CASSSNLGTSVF. Here the CDR3 DNA reads TGCGCCAGCAGCTCCAACCTCGGGACTAGCGTCTTC.

CDR3 coding DNA: TGTGCCAGCAGCCAGGGTTCCAAAAACATTCAGTACTTC. This gives the protein CASSQGSKNIQYF. The chain combines TRBV28 with TRBJ2-4; possibly TRBD1 for D (5 bases). This CDR3 has 13 residues. The V end lost 6 bases, the J end lost 2 bases, and 8 bases lay between the germline ends. The germline gives CDR1 MDHEN, CDR2 SYDVKM. The full variable domain, in which reference TRBV28 and TRBJ2-4 provide the parts outside the CDR3, is DVKVTQSSRYLVKRTGEKVFLECVQDMDHENMFWYRQDPGLGLRLIYFSYDVKMKEKGDIPEGYSVSREKKERFSLILESASTNQTSMYLCASSQGSKNIQYFGAGTRLSVL.

The V and J genes are TRBV29-1 and TRBJ2-3; TRBD2 agrees at 7 bases. V lost 5 bases to trimming and J lost 3 bases; unmatched junction nucleotides: 8. The CDR3 has 14 amino acids. Germline lookup yields CDR1 SQVTM and CDR2 ANQGSEA. CDR3 loop: CSVSGASGTDTQYF. CDR3 DNA: TGCAGCGTTTCCGGGGCTAGCGGAACAGATACGCAGTATTTT.

The genes are TRBV10-1 and TRBJ2-3; TRBD2 matches 8 bases. The CDR3 sequence is 16 residues long. After removal of 7 bases from V and 3 bases from J, the junction contained 12 bases not matched to a gene. Germline CDR1 and CDR2: WNHNN and SYGVQD (reference sequence). This chain's CDR3 is CASNPQMKRETDTQYF. As DNA, the CDR3 is TGCGCCAGCAACCCTCAGATGAAGCGGGAGACAGATACGCAGTATTTT.

The V gene is TRBV19, the J gene TRBJ2-7, with TRBD1 matching 8 bases. The CDR3 spans 14 residues. J gave up 5 bases and V 5 bases, and 8 bases lay outside the gene matches. Germline V lookup: CDR1 LNHDA, CDR2 SQIVND (reference sequence). As DNA, the CDR3 is TGTGCCAGTAGTGGCGGACAGGGTCACCACGAGCAGTACTTC. Protein sequence: CASSGGQGHHEQYF.

The chain recombines TRBV7-3 with TRBJ2-5, with 9 bases identical to TRBD2. Looked up from germline, CDR1 is SGHTA and CDR2 is FQGTGA. V lost 5 bases, J lost 5 bases, and 12 bases stayed unmatched. The CDR3 has 16 amino acids. DNA of the CDR3: TGTGCCAGCAGCCACCAGGGACTAGCTGCTGCGGAGACCCAGTACTTC. This gives the protein CASSHQGLAAAETQYF.

The gene calls are TRBV5-1 and TRBJ2-7, with 7 bases lining up with TRBD2. Germline V gene data show CDR1 as SGHRS and CDR2 as YFSETQ. V was clipped by 4 bases and J by 7 bases; unmatched bases: 14. The CDR3 is 15 amino acids. In DNA, the CDR3 is TGCGCCAGCAGCGGGGAGGGACGGAGCGATGGAGAGCAGTACTTC. Translation gives CASSGEGRSDGEQYF.

This clone was seen once. V and J are TRBV28 and TRBJ2-7; 8 bases are shared with TRBD2. V trimming: 0 bases; J trimming: 5 bases; junction bases outside the gene matches: 9. The CDR3 runs to 16 residues. Per germline, CDR1 MDHEN and CDR2 SYDVKM. The CDR3 here is CASSLWGSGATDEQYF. The CDR3 nucleotides are TGTGCCAGCAGTTTATGGGGTAGCGGGGCGACGGACGAGCAGTACTTC.

The V call is TRBV7-2, the J call TRBJ2-7, with a weak D call TRBD2 (6 bases). This CDR3 has 13 residues. V lost 10 bases to trimming and J lost 4 bases, with 17 bases between them. Germline lookup yields CDR1 SGHTA and CDR2 FQGNSA. CDR3 coding DNA: TGTGCCACCAAGACGGAGGGAAGATACGAGCAGTACTTC. This sequence encodes CATKTEGRYEQYF.

The V call is TRBV18, the J call TRBJ1-2; 8 nucleotides line up with TRBD1. In germline, CDR1 is KGHSH, CDR2 LQKENI. V lost 4 bases, J lost 3 bases, and 4 bases stayed unmatched. The CDR3 runs to 14 residues. CDR3 region: CASSQNRGDYGYTF. In nucleotides, the CDR3 is TGTGCCAGCTCACAAAACAGGGGGGACTATGGCTACACCTTC.

This clone was detected only a few times. The gene calls are TRBV6-5 and TRBJ2-7; 9 bases line up with TRBD1. V was pared by 0 bases and J by 3 bases, with 3 bases of the junction left unmatched. This CDR3 has 15 residues. Germline CDR1 is MNHEY and CDR2 is SVGAGI. This CDR3 reads CASSYSTGGHYEQYF. CDR3 in DNA: TGTGCCAGCAGTTACTCAACAGGGGGCCACTACGAGCAGTACTTC.